This T cell receptor (beta chain) derives from a study of identical twins. Whole-study results and caveats: Analyses of zero insertions could be partly confounded by invariant MAIT and iNKT cells.

Germline CDR1 LGHNA, CDR2 YNFKEQ. With 4 bases clipped from V and 4 bases from J, the junction kept 7 bases outside the gene matches. The CDR3 covers 16 residues. As regards this clonotype: The antigen is undetermined.

Via MiXCR, TCRdb re-called the 5' RACE reads, giving one row per CDR3 protein. The repertoire consists of 350,000 to 450,000 distinct CDR3 sequences, with about a fifth occurring once and the leading ten covering 10% to 15%. Sequencing was carried out using naive T cells sorted from blood. The rearrangement joins TRBV4-2 to TRBJ2-1, with TRBD2 identical over 10 bases. This TCR derives from a man aged 45 to 65 in good health. The chain's CDR3 is CASSLLAGAIYNEQFF. For the CDR3, the DNA is TGTGCCAGCAGCCTCCTAGCGGGGGCCATTTACAATGAGCAGTTCTTC.